Only one count was recorded for the clone carrying this T cell receptor (beta chain). This entry belongs to a study of blood T cell repertoires in COVID-19. Study background: The origin of the acute and convalescent COVID-19 samples was the United States, Italy and Spain.

Assay: immunoSEQ multiplex PCR; the TCRdb copy retains only in-frame clones and omits some. The table includes over 300,000 clones, over 75% detected once. The TCR originated in a woman under 40 with acute COVID-19. The sequencing input was PBMCs or T cells enriched from blood (not recorded which).

The CDR3 loop is CASTVAGGAADTQYF. DNA of the CDR3: TGTGCCAGCACGGTCGCGGGGGGGGCCGCAGATACGCAGTATTTT. The chain has TRBV9 and TRBJ2-3; 9 nucleotides line up with TRBD2. J gave up 4 bases and V 6 bases, and 9 bases lay outside the gene matches. The germline gives CDR1 SGDLS, CDR2 YYNGEE. The CDR3 length is 15 residues.